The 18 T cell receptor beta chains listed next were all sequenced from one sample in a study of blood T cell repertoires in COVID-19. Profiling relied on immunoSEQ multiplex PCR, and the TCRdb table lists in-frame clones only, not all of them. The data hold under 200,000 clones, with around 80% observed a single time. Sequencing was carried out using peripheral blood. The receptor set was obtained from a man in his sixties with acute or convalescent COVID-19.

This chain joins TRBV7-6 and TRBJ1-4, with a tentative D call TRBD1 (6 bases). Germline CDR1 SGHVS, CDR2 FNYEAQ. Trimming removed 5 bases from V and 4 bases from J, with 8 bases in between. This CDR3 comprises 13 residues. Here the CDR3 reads CASSRTVNEKLFF. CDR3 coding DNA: TGTGCCAGCAGCCGGACAGTTAATGAAAAACTGTTTTTT.

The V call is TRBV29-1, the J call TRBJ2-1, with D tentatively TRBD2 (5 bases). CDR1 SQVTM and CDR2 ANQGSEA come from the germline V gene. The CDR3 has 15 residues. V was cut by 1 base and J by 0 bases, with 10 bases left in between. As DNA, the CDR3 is TGCAGCGTTGAAGTGGGAGCTGTCTCCTACAATGAGCAGTTCTTC. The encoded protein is CSVEVGAVSYNEQFF.

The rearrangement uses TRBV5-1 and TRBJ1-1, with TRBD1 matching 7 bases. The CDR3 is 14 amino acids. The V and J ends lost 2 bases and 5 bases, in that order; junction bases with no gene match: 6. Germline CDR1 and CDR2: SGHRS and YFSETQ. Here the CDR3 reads CASSLEGGGTEAFF. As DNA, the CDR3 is TGCGCCAGCAGCTTAGAAGGGGGCGGAACTGAAGCTTTCTTT. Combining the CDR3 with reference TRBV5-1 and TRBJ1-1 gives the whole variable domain KAGVTQTPRYLIKTRGQQVTLSCSPISGHRSVSWYQQTPGQGLQFLFEYFSETQRNKGNFPGRFSGRQFSNSRSEMNVSTLELGDSALYLCASSLEGGGTEAFFGQGTRLTVV.

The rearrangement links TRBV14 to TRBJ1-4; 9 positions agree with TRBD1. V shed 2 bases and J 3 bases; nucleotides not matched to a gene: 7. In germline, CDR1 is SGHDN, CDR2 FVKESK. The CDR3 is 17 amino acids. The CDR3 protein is CASSQTGQGYSNEKLFF. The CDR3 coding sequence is TGTGCCAGCAGCCAAACAGGACAGGGGTATTCTAATGAAAAACTGTTTTTT.

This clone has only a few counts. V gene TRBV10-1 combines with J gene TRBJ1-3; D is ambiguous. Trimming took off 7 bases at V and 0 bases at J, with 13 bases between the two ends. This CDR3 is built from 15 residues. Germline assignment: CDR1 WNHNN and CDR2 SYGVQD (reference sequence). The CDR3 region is CASITLVSSGNTIYF. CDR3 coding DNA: TGCGCCAGCATTACCCTTGTCAGCTCTGGAAACACCATATATTTT.

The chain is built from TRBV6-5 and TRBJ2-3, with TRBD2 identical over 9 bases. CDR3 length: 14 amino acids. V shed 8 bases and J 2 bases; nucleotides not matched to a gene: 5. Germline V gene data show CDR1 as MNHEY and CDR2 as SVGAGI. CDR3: CASERGDTTDTQYF. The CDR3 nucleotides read TGTGCCAGCGAGCGGGGGGATACCACAGATACGCAGTATTTT.

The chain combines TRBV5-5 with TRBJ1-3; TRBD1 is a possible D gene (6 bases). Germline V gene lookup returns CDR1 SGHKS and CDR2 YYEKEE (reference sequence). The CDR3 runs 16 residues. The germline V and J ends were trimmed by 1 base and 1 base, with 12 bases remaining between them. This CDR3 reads CASSLLGAGSGNTIYF. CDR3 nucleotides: TGTGCCAGCAGCTTGCTGGGGGCCGGGTCTGGAAACACCATATATTTT. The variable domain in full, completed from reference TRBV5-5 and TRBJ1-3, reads DAGVTQSPTHLIKTRGQQVTLRCSPISGHKSVSWYQQVLGQGPQFIFQYYEKEERGRGNFPDRFSARQFPNYSSELNVNALLLGDSALYLCASSLLGAGSGNTIYFGEGSWLTVV.

The CDR3 loop is CASSNGGSNTEAFF. For the CDR3, the DNA is TGTGCCAGCAGCAACGGGGGGAGCAACACTGAAGCTTTCTTT. The rearrangement joins TRBV7-9 to TRBJ1-1; a possible D gene is TRBD1 (5 bases). The CDR3 totals 14 residues. Trimming left V 5 bases short and J 2 bases short, with 12 bases between. Germline V gene lookup returns CDR1 SEHNR and CDR2 FQNEAQ (reference sequence).

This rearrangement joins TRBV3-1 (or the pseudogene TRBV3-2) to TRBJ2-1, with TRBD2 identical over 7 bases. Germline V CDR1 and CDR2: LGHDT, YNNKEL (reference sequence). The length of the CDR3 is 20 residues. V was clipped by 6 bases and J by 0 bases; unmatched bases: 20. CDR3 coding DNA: TGTGCCAGCAGTCCCAATAGGGCCGTTGGGGAGGGGAGCTCCTACAATGAGCAGTTCTTC. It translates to CASSPNRAVGEGSSYNEQFF.

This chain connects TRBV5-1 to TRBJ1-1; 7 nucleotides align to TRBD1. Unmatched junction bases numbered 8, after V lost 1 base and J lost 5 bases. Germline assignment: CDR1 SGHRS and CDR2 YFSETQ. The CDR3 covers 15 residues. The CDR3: CASSLRQGVGTEAFF. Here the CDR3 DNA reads TGCGCCAGCAGCTTGAGACAGGGTGTAGGGACTGAAGCTTTCTTT.

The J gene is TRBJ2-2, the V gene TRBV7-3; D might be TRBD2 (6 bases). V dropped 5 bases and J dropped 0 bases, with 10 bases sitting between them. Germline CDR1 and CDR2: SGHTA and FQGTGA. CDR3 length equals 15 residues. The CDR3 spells CASSVSGANTGELFF. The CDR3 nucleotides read TGTGCCAGCAGCGTTAGCGGAGCGAACACCGGGGAGCTGTTTTTT.

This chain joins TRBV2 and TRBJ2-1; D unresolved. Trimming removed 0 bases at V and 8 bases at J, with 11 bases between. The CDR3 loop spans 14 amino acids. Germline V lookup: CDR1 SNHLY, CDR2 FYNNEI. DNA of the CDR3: TGTGCCAGCAGTGAAGCGCAACGTGCGGATGAGCAGTTCTTC. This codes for CASSEAQRADEQFF.

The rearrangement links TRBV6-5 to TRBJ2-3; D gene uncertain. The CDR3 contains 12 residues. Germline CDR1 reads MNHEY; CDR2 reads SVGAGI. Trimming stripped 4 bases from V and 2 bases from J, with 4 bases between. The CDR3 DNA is TGTGCCAGCAGTTCTACCACAGATACGCAGTATTTT. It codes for CASSSTTDTQYF.

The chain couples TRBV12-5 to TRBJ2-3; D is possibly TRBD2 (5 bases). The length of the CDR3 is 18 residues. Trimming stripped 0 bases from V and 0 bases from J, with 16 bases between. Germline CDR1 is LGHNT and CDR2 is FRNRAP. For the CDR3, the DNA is TGTGCTAGTGGTTTGGTGGGGAGAGGCCGAGCAAGCACAGATACGCAGTATTTT. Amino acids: CASGLVGRGRASTDTQYF.

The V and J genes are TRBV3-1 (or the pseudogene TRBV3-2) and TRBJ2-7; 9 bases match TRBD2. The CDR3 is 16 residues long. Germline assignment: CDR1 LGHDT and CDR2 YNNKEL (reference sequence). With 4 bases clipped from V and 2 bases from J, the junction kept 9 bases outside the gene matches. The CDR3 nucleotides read TGTGCCAGCAGCCTGGGCTCTAGCGGGAAGGCCTACGAGCAGTACTTC. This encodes CASSLGSSGKAYEQYF.

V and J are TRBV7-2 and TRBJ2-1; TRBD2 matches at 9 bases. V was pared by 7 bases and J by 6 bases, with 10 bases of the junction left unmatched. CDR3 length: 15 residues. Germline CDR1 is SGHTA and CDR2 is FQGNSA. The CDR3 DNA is TGTGCCAGCAAGTGGGGGACTAGCCCCACCAATGAGCAGTTCTTC. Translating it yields CASKWGTSPTNEQFF.

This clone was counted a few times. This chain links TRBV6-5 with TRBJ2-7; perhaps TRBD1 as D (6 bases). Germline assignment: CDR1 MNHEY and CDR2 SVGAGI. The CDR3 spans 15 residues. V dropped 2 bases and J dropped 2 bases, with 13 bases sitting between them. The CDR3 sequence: CASSYGGHLTYEQYF. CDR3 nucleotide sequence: TGTGCCAGCAGTTACGGGGGACACCTGACCTACGAGCAGTACTTC.

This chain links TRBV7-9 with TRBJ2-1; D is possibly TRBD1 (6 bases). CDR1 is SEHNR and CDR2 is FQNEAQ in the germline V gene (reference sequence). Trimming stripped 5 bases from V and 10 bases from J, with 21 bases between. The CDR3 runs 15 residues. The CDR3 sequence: CASSQGRSGIGEQFF. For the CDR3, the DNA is TGTGCCAGCAGCCAGGGGCGTTCTGGAATCGGGGAGCAGTTCTTC.